The 21 T cell receptor beta chains presented below share a single source sample, sequenced in a study of T cell responses to AZD1222 COVID-19 vaccine. Assay used: immunoSEQ multiplex PCR; TCRdb lists only in-frame clones, some missing. Of about 160,000 clones in the sample, 89% were seen once. Specimen: peripheral blood, collected on day 0 of AZD1222 vaccination. The receptors originated from an adult in good health.

The rearrangement links TRBV28 to TRBJ1-2; D is uncertain. Germline V gene lookup returns CDR1 MDHEN and CDR2 SYDVKM. The V and J ends lost 3 bases and 4 bases respectively, with 6 bases between them. This CDR3 spans 12 amino acids. CDR3 bases: TGTGCCAGCAGTTTCAAGGGCTATGGCTACACCTTC. Residues: CASSFKGYGYTF.

V and J are TRBV28 and TRBJ2-2; D is ambiguous. V was cut by 7 bases and J by 1 base, with 13 bases left in between. Germline CDR1 reads MDHEN; CDR2 reads SYDVKM. The CDR3 has 15 residues. The CDR3 sequence: CASTLWAGNTGELFF. CDR3 in DNA: TGTGCCAGCACCCTTTGGGCAGGGAACACCGGGGAGCTGTTTTTT.

The chain employs TRBV10-1 and TRBJ1-1; no clear D. The CDR3 covers 13 residues. The V end lost 8 bases, the J end lost 4 bases, and 14 bases lay between the germline ends. Germline-derived CDR1 and CDR2 are WNHNN and SYGVQD (reference sequence). Here the CDR3 DNA reads TGCGCCAGCGGCGGTTTCCGCGGCACTGAAGCTTTCTTT. Its protein product is CASGGFRGTEAFF.

This chain connects TRBV19 to TRBJ2-7; no reliable D call. The germline V gene encodes CDR1 LNHDA and CDR2 SQIVND (reference sequence). This CDR3 spans 14 amino acids. Trimming removed 6 bases from V and 0 bases from J, with 12 bases in between. CDR3 nucleotide sequence: TGTGCCAGTAGGGAGAGAAGTAGCTCCTACGAGCAGTACTTC. It yields the protein CASRERSSSYEQYF. Complete variable domain (other parts from reference TRBV19 and TRBJ2-7): DGGITQSPKYLFRKEGQNVTLSCEQNLNHDAMYWYRQDPGQGLRLIYYSQIVNDFQKGDIAEGYSVSREKKESFPLTVTSAQKNPTAFYLCASRERSSSYEQYFGPGTRLTVT.

The chain recombines TRBV4-1 with TRBJ1-2, with 9 nucleotides matching TRBD1. Germline loops: CDR1 MGHRA, CDR2 YSYEKL. The ends lost 3 bases at V and 5 bases at J; junction bases unmatched: 10. CDR3 length: 16 residues. Here the CDR3 DNA reads TGCGCCAGCAGCCAGGTTCCGGGACAGGGACGGTATGGCTACACCTTC. Amino acids: CASSQVPGQGRYGYTF.

By share, this clone ranks as medium-sized. The rearrangement joins TRBV6-2 or TRBV6-3 to TRBJ1-1; D ambiguous. The germline gives CDR1 MNHEY, CDR2 SVGEGT. Trimming stripped 0 bases from V and 1 base from J, with 3 bases between. CDR3 size: 13 residues. The CDR3 DNA sequence: TGTGCCAGCAGTTACTCTGAGAACACTGAAGCTTTCTTT. The encoded protein is CASSYSENTEAFF.

The genes are TRBV24-1 and TRBJ1-4; tentatively, D is TRBD1 (5 bases). The V gene's germline CDR1 is KGHDR and CDR2 SFDVKD. This CDR3 contains 11 residues. Trimming pared 9 bases from V and 7 bases from J, leaving 8 bases between. The CDR3 DNA reads TGTGCCACCGTGGGGGGTGAAAAACTGTTTTTT. Its protein is CATVGGEKLFF.

The chain employs TRBV2 and TRBJ1-4; D is uncertain. Germline V gene data show CDR1 as SNHLY and CDR2 as FYNNEI. CDR3 length equals 15 residues. Between the trimmed V and J ends, which lost 5 bases and 4 bases, there was a span of 14 bases. The CDR3: CASSPNRMSNEKLFF. The CDR3 DNA follows: TGTGCCAGCAGTCCCAACAGAATGAGTAATGAAAAACTGTTTTTT.

The table lists this clone with a few counts. This chain links TRBV11-2 with TRBJ2-1; D is undetermined. This CDR3 region has 16 residues. Germline V gene sequence: CDR1 SGHAT, CDR2 FQNNGV. Between the trimmed V and J ends, which lost 1 base and 6 bases, there was a span of 16 bases. DNA for the CDR3: TGTGCCAGCAGCTTAGCTTTGCCAGTGTCCATCAATGAGCAGTTCTTC. This encodes CASSLALPVSINEQFF. Variable domain in full (rest from reference TRBV11-2 and TRBJ2-1): EAGVAQSPRYKIIEKRQSVAFWCNPISGHATLYWYQQILGQGPKLLIQFQNNGVVDDSQLPKDRFSAERLKGVDSTLKIQPAKLEDSAVYLCASSLALPVSINEQFFGPGTRLTVL.

V usage is TRBV2 and J usage is TRBJ2-1; no clear D gene. The ends were cut back, 3 bases at V and 4 bases at J, with 7 bases in the middle. The CDR3 covers 13 residues. Germline V lookup: CDR1 SNHLY, CDR2 FYNNEI. The CDR3 region has the DNA TGTGCCAGCAGTGACCGCCAGTACAATGAGCAGTTCTTC. This codes for CASSDRQYNEQFF.

The chain combines TRBV13 with TRBJ2-3; no firm D call. The length of the CDR3 is 15 residues. Trimming shortened V by 5 bases and J by 2 bases, and 14 bases separated the two germline ends. Germline V CDR1 and CDR2: PRHDT, FYEKMQ (reference sequence). The CDR3 here is CASSLGPADTDTQYF. CDR3 DNA sequence: TGTGCCAGCAGCCTCGGACCAGCCGACACAGATACGCAGTATTTT. Variable domain in full (rest from reference TRBV13 and TRBJ2-3): AAGVIQSPRHLIKEKRETATLKCYPIPRHDTVYWYQQGPGQDPQFLISFYEKMQSDKGSIPDRFSAQQFSDYHSELNMSSLELGDSALYFCASSLGPADTDTQYFGPGTRLTVL.

The chain couples TRBV27 to TRBJ2-7, with 8 bases aligning to TRBD1. CDR1 and CDR2 (germline): MNHEY, SMNVEV (reference sequence). The CDR3 loop spans 14 amino acids. The V segment lost 5 bases and the J segment 4 bases; nucleotides outside the gene matches: 7. CDR3 residues: CASSPIGQGYEQYF. The CDR3 DNA reads TGTGCCAGCAGTCCTATTGGACAGGGTTACGAGCAGTACTTC.

This chain links TRBV3-1 (or the pseudogene TRBV3-2) with TRBJ1-5; D is unclear. The germline V gene encodes CDR1 LGHDT and CDR2 YNNKEL (reference sequence). The V end lost 0 bases, the J end lost 5 bases, and 8 bases lay between the germline ends. This CDR3 is built from 14 residues. The DNA for the CDR3 is TGTGCCAGCAGCCAAGAGCCGAGGGATCAGCCCCAGCATTTT. Its translation: CASSQEPRDQPQHF.

The V call is TRBV29-1, the J call TRBJ1-1; no definite D call. CDR1 is SQVTM, CDR2 ANQGSEA, per germline. This CDR3 has 11 amino acids. With 7 bases removed from V and 2 bases from J, the gap between germline ends came to 8 bases. The CDR3 here is CSGRSNTEAFF. The CDR3 coding sequence is TGCAGCGGAAGGTCCAACACTGAAGCTTTCTTT.

The chain links TRBV19 to TRBJ1-1, with D unclear. The CDR3 is 12 residues long. Trimming removed 9 bases from V and 0 bases from J, with 8 bases in between. The V gene's germline CDR1 is LNHDA and CDR2 SQIVND (reference sequence). The CDR3 region has the DNA TGTGCCAGCCTACGGGTGAACACTGAAGCTTTCTTT. It encodes CASLRVNTEAFF.

The genes are TRBV10-3 and TRBJ2-1; D might be TRBD1 (6 bases). Looked up from germline, CDR1 is ENHRY and CDR2 is SYGVKD. CDR3 size: 13 residues. V lost 2 bases and J 4 bases, leaving 6 bases between the germline ends. DNA for the CDR3: TGTGCCATCAGTGAGGGGACATACAATGAGCAGTTCTTC. This codes for CAISEGTYNEQFF.

This chain links TRBV19 with TRBJ1-2; D uncertain. The V and J ends lost 8 bases and 5 bases respectively, with 27 bases between them. CDR1 is LNHDA, CDR2 SQIVND, per germline (reference sequence). The CDR3 has 17 residues. CDR3 in DNA: TGTGCCAGTGCCACCTCCGGACGGGTCGCGGGATTTTATGGCTACACCTTC. As protein: CASATSGRVAGFYGYTF.

The chain has TRBV9 and TRBJ2-7, with 7 bases identical to TRBD1. V lost 0 bases to trimming and J lost 5 bases; unmatched junction nucleotides: 8. The CDR3 runs to 15 residues. Germline V gene sequence: CDR1 SGDLS, CDR2 YYNGEE. The CDR3 DNA follows: TGTGCCAGCAGCGTAGCTTACAGGGGAAGCGACGAGCAGTACTTC. It yields the protein CASSVAYRGSDEQYF.

V usage is TRBV18 and J usage is TRBJ1-5; 7 nucleotides align to TRBD1. Germline V CDR1 and CDR2: KGHSH, LQKENI. This CDR3 comprises 14 residues. Germline trimming cut 4 bases from V and 2 bases from J; bases unmatched to any gene: 2. CDR3 in DNA: TGTGCCAGCTCACAGGGGACAGGCAATCAGCCCCAGCATTTT. Its protein product is CASSQGTGNQPQHF.

The CDR3 DNA sequence: TGCGCCAGCAGCCAAGTTCGAACCACAGATACGCAGTATTTT. Its protein product is CASSQVRTTDTQYF. The chain combines TRBV4-1 with TRBJ2-3; no definite D call. Trimming stripped 1 base from V and 2 bases from J, with 7 bases between. CDR1 and CDR2 (germline): MGHRA, YSYEKL. The CDR3 is made up of 14 amino acids.

The chain couples TRBV19 to TRBJ2-1; the D is unclear. Trimming removed 0 bases from V and 2 bases from J, with 14 bases in between. The V gene's germline CDR1 is LNHDA and CDR2 SQIVND (reference sequence). The CDR3 sequence is 17 residues long. CDR3 sequence: CASSIDRIRRAYNEQFF. The CDR3 bases are TGTGCCAGTAGTATAGATCGGATTAGAAGGGCCTACAATGAGCAGTTCTTC.